The 10 T cell receptor beta chains reported below all come from one sample, sequenced in a study of metastatic and nonmetastatic thyroid tumors. Thyroid surgery was performed in patients who had received no treatment beforehand. Through MiXCR, TCRdb re-clonotyped the PCR reads. This sample has fewer than 35,000 clones, with less than 25% found just once. Sequenced material: blood. The receptor source for this set is a female donor with papillary thyroid cancer or a benign thyroid nodule (not recorded which). Some clones in this sample may be carry-over from other donors' samples.

This clone appeared many times. The chain couples TRBV25-1 to TRBJ2-5, with D hard to call. The germline V gene has CDR1 MGHDK and CDR2 SYGVNS. Trimming took off 4 bases at V and 4 bases at J, with 7 bases between the two ends. CDR3 length: 12 residues. The CDR3 DNA follows: TGTGCCAGCAGTGCTCCCGTAGAGACCCAGTACTTC. Translated: CASSAPVETQYF.

This clone rates as medium-sized. The chain couples TRBV12-3 or TRBV12-4 to TRBJ1-2; D is unresolved. CDR3 length: 15 residues. Trimming removed 3 bases at V and 7 bases at J, with 18 bases between. The CDR3 DNA reads TGTGCCAGCAGTTTCCGAATGTCGGGGAAGGGTGGCTACACCTTC. Amino acid sequence: CASSFRMSGKGGYTF.

This clone has a count of ten or more. The chain uses TRBV5-5 and TRBJ1-1; 7 nucleotides align to TRBD1. Germline V gene lookup returns CDR1 SGHKS and CDR2 YYEKEE (reference sequence). V lost 4 bases to trimming and J lost 0 bases; unmatched junction nucleotides: 3. The CDR3 is 14 residues long. CDR3 protein: CASSGGTVNTEAFF. CDR3 in DNA: TGTGCCAGCAGCGGCGGGACAGTGAACACTGAAGCTTTCTTT. Looking up the rest from reference TRBV5-5 and TRBJ1-1 gives the full variable domain: DAGVTQSPTHLIKTRGQQVTLRCSPISGHKSVSWYQQVLGQGPQFIFQYYEKEERGRGNFPDRFSARQFPNYSSELNVNALLLGDSALYLCASSGGTVNTEAFFGQGTRLTVV.

To note about this clone: No conserved phenylalanine or tryptophan is present at the end of the CDR3, so a read error is the likely explanation. The J gene is TRBJ1-1, the V gene TRBV6-2 or TRBV6-3, with D unclear. Germline V gene lookup returns CDR1 MNHEY and CDR2 SVGEGT. This CDR3 spans 14 amino acids. CDR3 protein: CASSYEEQNTEAFS. The DNA for the CDR3 is TGTGCAAGCAGTTACGAGGAGCAGAACACTGAAGCTTTCTCT.

This clone was seen many times. The J gene is TRBJ2-5, the V gene TRBV28; no clear D gene. V lost 3 bases and J lost 10, with 12 bases in between. Germline V gives CDR1 MDHEN, CDR2 SYDVKM. The CDR3 runs to 12 residues. The CDR3 reads CASSFRTPGQYF. For the CDR3, the DNA is TGTGCCAGCAGTTTTCGGACGCCGGGCCAGTACTTC.

The table lists this clone with many counts. The chain links TRBV24-1 to TRBJ2-1; D remains ambiguous. CDR1 and CDR2 from the germline V gene are KGHDR and SFDVKD. The V and J ends lost 0 bases and 6 bases respectively, with 17 bases between them. This CDR3 is built from 17 residues. The DNA of the CDR3 is TGTGCCACCAGTGATTTGTTGAGGAACAGTGCCATCAATGAGCAGTTCTTC. Translation: CATSDLLRNSAINEQFF.

Many counts were recorded for this clone. This chain links TRBV29-1 with TRBJ2-3; D is unclear. Germline V lookup: CDR1 SQVTM, CDR2 ANQGSEA. V dropped 5 bases and J dropped 0 bases, with 18 bases sitting between them. CDR3 length equals 16 residues. The chain's CDR3 is CSVSPIYSSSTDTQYF. DNA for the CDR3: TGCAGCGTTTCTCCTATTTACAGCTCCAGCACAGATACGCAGTATTTT.

Only a few counts were recorded for this clone. The chain couples TRBV6-2 or TRBV6-3 to TRBJ2-1; no clear D gene. Trimming cost V 0 bases and J 7 bases, with 16 bases left between them. The CDR3 sequence is 16 residues long. Germline V gene lookup returns CDR1 MNHEY and CDR2 SVGEGT. DNA for the CDR3: TGTGCCAGCAGTTACTCCCCGTACCGCCAGTTTAATGAGCAGTTCTTC. Translation: CASSYSPYRQFNEQFF.

The sample holds many counts of this clone. This sequence joins TRBV13 and TRBJ2-3; D call uncertain. The CDR3 consists of 12 residues. V was cut by 5 bases and J by 2 bases, with 5 bases left in between. Germline assignment: CDR1 PRHDT and CDR2 FYEKMQ (reference sequence). Here the CDR3 DNA reads TGTGCCAGCAGCCCTTACACAGATACGCAGTATTTT. It specifies CASSPYTDTQYF.

This clone was recorded at least ten times. The genes are TRBV7-9 and TRBJ2-1; D may be TRBD1 (5 bases). This CDR3 contains 12 residues. V was shortened by 5 bases and J by 5 bases, with 7 bases between the two germline ends. The germline V gene has CDR1 SEHNR and CDR2 FQNEAQ (reference sequence). CDR3 in DNA: TGTGCCAGCAGCACGACAGACAATGAGCAGTTCTTC. It specifies CASSTTDNEQFF.